The entry below gives a single T cell receptor beta chain sequence along with its context. Antigen unknown. With 0 bases removed from V and 2 bases from J, the gap between germline ends came to 15 bases. CDR3 length: 17 residues. Germline assignment: CDR1 SGHDT and CDR2 YYEEEE. The data stem from a study of cytomegalovirus exposure and HLA in healthy donors. 60 Vbeta and 13 Jbeta primers were used in PCR. TCRdb's table, derived via immunoSEQ multiplex PCR, lists solely in-frame clones and lacks some. The table lists about 140,000 clones, roughly three quarters of them singletons. Study observations and caveats: Confirmation in vitro established that three CMV-associated chains were specific for CMV antigens.

The material sequenced was PBMCs. V usage is TRBV5-6 and J usage is TRBJ2-1; TRBD2 is a possible D gene (6 bases). The source of this sequence is a male donor in good health and CMV-seronegative. Here the CDR3 reads CASSLGPRDSAYNEQFF. In nucleotides, the CDR3 is TGTGCCAGCAGCTTGGGCCCCCGGGACTCCGCCTACAATGAGCAGTTCTTC.